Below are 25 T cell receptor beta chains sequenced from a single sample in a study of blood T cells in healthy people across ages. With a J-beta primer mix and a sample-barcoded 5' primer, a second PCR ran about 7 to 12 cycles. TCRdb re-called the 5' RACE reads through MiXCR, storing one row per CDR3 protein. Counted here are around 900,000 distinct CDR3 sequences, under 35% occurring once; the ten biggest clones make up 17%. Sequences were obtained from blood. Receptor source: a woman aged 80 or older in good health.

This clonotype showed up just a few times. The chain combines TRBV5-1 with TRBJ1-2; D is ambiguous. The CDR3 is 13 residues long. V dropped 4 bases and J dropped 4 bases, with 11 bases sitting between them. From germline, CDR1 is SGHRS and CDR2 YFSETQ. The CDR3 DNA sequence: TGCGCCAGCAGCCCCTCGGCTACCTATGGCTACACCTTC. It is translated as CASSPSATYGYTF.

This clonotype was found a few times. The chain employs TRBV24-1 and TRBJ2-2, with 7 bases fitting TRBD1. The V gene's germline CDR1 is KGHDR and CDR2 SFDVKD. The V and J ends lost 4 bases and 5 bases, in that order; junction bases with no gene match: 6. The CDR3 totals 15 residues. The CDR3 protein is CATSESGGRTGELFF. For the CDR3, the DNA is TGTGCCACCAGTGAATCAGGGGGAAGGACCGGGGAGCTGTTTTTT.

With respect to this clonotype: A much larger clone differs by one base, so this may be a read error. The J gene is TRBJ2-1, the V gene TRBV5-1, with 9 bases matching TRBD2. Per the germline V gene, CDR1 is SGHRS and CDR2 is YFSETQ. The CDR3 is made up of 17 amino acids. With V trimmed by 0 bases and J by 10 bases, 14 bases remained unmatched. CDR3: CASSLVGGLAVTNEQFF. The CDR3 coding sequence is TGCGCCAGCAGCTTGGTGGGGGGACTAGCCGTAACTAACGAGCAGTTCTTC.

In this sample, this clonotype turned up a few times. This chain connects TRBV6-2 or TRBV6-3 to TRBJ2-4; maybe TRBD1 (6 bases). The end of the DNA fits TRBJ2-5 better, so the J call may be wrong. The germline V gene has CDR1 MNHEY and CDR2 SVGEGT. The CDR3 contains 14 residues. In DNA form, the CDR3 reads TGTGCCAGCAGTTCCAGACAGGTCCGGGAGACCCAGTACTTC. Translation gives CASSSRQVRETQYF.

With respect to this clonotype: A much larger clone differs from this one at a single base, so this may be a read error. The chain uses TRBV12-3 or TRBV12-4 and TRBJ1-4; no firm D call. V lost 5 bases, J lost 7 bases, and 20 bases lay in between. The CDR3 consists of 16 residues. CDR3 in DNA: TGTGCCAGCAGTCCTGGGCCCAGCCAGGCTAGTGAAAAACTGTTTTTT. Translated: CASSPGPSQASEKLFF.

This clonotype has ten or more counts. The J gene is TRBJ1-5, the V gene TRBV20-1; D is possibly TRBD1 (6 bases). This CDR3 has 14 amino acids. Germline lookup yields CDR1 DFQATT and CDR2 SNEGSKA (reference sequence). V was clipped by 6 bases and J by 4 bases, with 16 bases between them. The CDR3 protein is CSAAPGGANQPQHF. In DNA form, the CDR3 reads TGCAGTGCCGCCCCGGGGGGCGCAAATCAGCCCCAGCATTTT.

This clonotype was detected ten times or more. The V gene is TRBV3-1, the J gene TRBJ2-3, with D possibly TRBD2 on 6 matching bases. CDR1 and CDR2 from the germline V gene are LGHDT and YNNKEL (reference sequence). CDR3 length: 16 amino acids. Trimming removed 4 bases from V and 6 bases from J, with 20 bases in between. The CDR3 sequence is CASSLDLGGLSDTQYF. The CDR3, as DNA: TGTGCCAGCAGCCTAGACCTGGGGGGACTTTCTGATACGCAGTATTTT.

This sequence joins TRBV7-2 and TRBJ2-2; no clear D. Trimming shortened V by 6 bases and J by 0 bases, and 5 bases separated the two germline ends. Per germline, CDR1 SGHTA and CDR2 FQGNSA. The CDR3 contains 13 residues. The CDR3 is CASSPANTGELFF. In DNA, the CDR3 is TGTGCCAGCAGTCCAGCGAACACCGGGGAGCTGTTTTTT.

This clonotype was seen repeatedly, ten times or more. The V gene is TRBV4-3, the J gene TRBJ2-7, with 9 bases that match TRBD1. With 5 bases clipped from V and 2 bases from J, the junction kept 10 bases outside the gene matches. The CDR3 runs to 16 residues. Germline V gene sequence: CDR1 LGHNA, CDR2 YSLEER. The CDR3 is CASSASSGTGTYEQYF. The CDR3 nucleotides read TGCGCCAGCAGCGCCTCTTCCGGGACAGGGACCTACGAGCAGTACTTC.

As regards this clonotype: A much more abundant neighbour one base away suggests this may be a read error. CDR3 loop: CSVEVTNEQYF. In DNA form, the CDR3 reads TGCAGCGTTGAAGTCACCAATGAGCAGTACTTC. The chain carries TRBV29-1 and TRBJ2-1; no firm D call. Near its end, the DNA agrees better with TRBJ2-7, so the J call may be wrong. The CDR3 contains 11 residues. Germline V gene sequence: CDR1 SQVTM, CDR2 ANQGSEA.

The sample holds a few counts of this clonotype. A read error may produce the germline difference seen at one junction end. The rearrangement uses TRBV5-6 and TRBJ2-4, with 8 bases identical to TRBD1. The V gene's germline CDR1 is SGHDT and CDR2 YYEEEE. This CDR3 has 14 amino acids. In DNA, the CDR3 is TGTGCCTGCAGCGTCAGGGGGCGAGGAAACATTCAGTACTTC. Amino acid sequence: CACSVRGRGNIQYF.

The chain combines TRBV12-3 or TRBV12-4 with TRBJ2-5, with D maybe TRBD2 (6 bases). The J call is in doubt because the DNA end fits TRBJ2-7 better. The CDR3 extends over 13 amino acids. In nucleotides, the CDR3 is TGTGCCAGCAGGGGCGGGGTCGCCTACGAGCAGTACTTC. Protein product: CASRGGVAYEQYF.

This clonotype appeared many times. The CDR3 DNA reads as TGTGCCAGCAGCTCTCGGGTGGACTACGAGCAGTACTTC. This translates into CASSSRVDYEQYF. The chain combines TRBV11-2 with TRBJ2-7; no clear D gene. The CDR3 contains 13 residues. V dropped 4 bases and J dropped 3 bases, with 10 bases sitting between them. Germline V gene sequence: CDR1 SGHAT, CDR2 FQNNGV. Full variable domain (outside the CDR3, taken from reference TRBV11-2 and TRBJ2-7): EAGVAQSPRYKIIEKRQSVAFWCNPISGHATLYWYQQILGQGPKLLIQFQNNGVVDDSQLPKDRFSAERLKGVDSTLKIQPAKLEDSAVYLCASSSRVDYEQYFGPGTRLTVT.

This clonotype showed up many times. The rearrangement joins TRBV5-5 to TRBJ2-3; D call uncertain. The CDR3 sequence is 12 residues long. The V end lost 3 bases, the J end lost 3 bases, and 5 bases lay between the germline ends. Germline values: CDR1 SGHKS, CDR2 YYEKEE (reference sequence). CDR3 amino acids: CASSYRTDTQYF. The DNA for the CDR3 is TGTGCCAGCAGCTATAGAACAGATACGCAGTATTTT.

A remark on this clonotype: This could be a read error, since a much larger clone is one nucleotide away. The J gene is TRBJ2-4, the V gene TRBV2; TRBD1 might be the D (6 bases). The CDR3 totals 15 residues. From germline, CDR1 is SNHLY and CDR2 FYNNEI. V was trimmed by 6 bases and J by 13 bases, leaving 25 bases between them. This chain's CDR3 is CASRAKGVEVEAQYF. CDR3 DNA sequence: TGTGCCAGCAGAGCAAAGGGGGTAGAGGTCGAGGCCCAGTACTTC. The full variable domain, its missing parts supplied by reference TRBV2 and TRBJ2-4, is EPEVTQTPSHQVTQMGQEVILRCVPISNHLYFYWYRQILGQKVEFLVSFYNNEISEKSEIFDDQFSVERPDGSNFTLKIRSTKLEDSAMYFCASRAKGVEVEAQYFGAGTRLSVL.

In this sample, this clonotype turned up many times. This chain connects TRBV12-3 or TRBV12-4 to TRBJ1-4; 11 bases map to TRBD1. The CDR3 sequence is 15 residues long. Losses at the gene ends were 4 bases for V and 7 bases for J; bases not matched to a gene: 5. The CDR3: CASSSGQGASEKLFF. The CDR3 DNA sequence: TGTGCCAGCAGTTCTGGACAGGGGGCGAGTGAAAAACTGTTTTTT.

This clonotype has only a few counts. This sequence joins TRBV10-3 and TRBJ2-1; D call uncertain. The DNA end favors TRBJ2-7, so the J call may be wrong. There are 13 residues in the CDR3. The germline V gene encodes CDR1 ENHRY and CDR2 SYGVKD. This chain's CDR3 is CAITANSYNEQYF. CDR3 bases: TGTGCCATCACCGCTAACTCCTACAATGAGCAGTACTTC.

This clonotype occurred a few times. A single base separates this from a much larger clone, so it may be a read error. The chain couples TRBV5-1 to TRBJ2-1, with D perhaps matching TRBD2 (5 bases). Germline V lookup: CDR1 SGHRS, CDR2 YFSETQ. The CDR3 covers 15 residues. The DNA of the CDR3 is TGCGCCGGCAGCGCCCGGGGTGTCTCCTACAATGAGCAGTTCTTC. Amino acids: CAGSARGVSYNEQFF.

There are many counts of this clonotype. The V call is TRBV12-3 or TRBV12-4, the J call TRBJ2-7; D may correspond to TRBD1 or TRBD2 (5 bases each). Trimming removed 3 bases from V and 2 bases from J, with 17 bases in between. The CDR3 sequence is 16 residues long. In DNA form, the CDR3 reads TGTGCCAGCAGTTTTCCGGGACGCCAAACTACCTACGAGCAGTACTTC. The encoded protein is CASSFPGRQTTYEQYF.

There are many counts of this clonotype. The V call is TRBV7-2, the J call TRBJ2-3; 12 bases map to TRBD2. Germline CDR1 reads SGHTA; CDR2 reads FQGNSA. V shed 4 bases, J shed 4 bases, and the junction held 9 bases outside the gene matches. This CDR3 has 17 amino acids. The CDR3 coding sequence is TGTGCCAGCAGCTCAGGACTAGCGGGGCCCAGCGCAGATACGCAGTATTTT. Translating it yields CASSSGLAGPSADTQYF.

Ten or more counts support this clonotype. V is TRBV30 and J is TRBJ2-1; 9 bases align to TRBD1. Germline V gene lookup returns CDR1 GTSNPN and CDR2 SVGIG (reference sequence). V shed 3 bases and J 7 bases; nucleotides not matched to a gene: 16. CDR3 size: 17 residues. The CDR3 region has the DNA TGTGCCTGGAGCCGACCTTCCTGGGACAGGGTGTCGAATGAGCAGTTCTTC. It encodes CAWSRPSWDRVSNEQFF.

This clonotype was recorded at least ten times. The CDR3 sequence: CASSLFSRQGQETQYF. In nucleotides, the CDR3 is TGTGCCAGCAGTTTATTCTCCCGGCAGGGTCAAGAGACCCAGTACTTC. This chain joins TRBV27 and TRBJ2-5; D is possibly TRBD1 (5 bases). CDR1 is MNHEY and CDR2 is SMNVEV in the germline V gene (reference sequence). CDR3 size: 16 residues. Trimming stripped 1 base from V and 2 bases from J, with 14 bases between.

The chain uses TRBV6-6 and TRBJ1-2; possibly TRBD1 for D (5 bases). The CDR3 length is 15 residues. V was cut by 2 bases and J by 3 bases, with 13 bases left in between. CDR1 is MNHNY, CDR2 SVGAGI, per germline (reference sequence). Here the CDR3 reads CASSYSRQRHYGYTF. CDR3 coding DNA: TGTGCCAGCAGTTACAGTAGACAGCGACACTATGGCTACACCTTC.

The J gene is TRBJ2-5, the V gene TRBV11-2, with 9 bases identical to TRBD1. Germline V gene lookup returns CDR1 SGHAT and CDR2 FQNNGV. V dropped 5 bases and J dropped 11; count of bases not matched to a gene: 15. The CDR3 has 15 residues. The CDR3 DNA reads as TGTGCCAGCAGCCCCCGGGACAGGGTCTCCAATGAGCAGTACTTC. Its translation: CASSPRDRVSNEQYF. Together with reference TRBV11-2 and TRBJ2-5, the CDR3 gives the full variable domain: EAGVAQSPRYKIIEKRQSVAFWCNPISGHATLYWYQQILGQGPKLLIQFQNNGVVDDSQLPKDRFSAERLKGVDSTLKIQPAKLEDSAVYLCASSPRDRVSNEQYFGPGTRLLVL.

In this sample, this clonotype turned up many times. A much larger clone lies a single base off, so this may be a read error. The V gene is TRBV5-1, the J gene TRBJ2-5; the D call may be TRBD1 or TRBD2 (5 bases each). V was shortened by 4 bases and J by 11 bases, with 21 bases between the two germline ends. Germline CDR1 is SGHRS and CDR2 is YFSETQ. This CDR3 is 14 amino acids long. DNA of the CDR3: TGCGCCAGCAGCGACGCGAGGGGTAAGAATGAGCAGTACTTC. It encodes CASSDARGKNEQYF.